This TCR beta chain was profiled in a study of blood T cell repertoires in COVID-19. Looking at the study overall: Samples came from the United States, Italy and Spain, spanning acute and convalescent COVID-19. Sources were T cells, B-cell-depleted T cells, or PBMCs; the material itself was cDNA or gDNA.

V gave up 2 bases and J gave up 10 bases, with 8 bases separating them. Per the germline V gene, CDR1 is LGHDT and CDR2 is YNNKEL (reference sequence). This CDR3 has 11 residues. As originally analysed: Amplification of reference gene primers provided the estimated nucleated cell counts. Assay used: immunoSEQ multiplex PCR; TCRdb lists only in-frame clones, some missing. From that table come the V and J calls and clone size; the DNA was used to work out D and trimming. The sample consists of roughly 25,000 clones, 72% of them appearing once. This chain links TRBV3-1 (or the pseudogene TRBV3-2) with TRBJ1-1, with D unclear. The source is an elderly woman with acute or convalescent COVID-19. What was sequenced was peripheral blood. In nucleotides, the CDR3 is TGTGCCAGCAGCCAAAGGGAGAGAGCTTTCTTT. Encoded protein: CASSQRERAFF.